This entry concerns a single T cell receptor (beta chain). This entry belongs to a study of tumor-infiltrating lymphocytes in localized non-small cell lung cancer. V lost 7 bases and J 6 bases, leaving 23 bases between the germline ends. CDR3 length: 16 amino acids. Looked up from germline, CDR1 is SGHTA and CDR2 is FQGNSA. Here immunoSEQ multiplex PCR was the method, and the copy in TCRdb shows in-frame clones only, minus some. The repertoire has roughly 14,000 clones, 75% of them found once; the top ten carry 4.1%. Material: lung tumor tissue. The genes are TRBV7-2 and TRBJ2-3; TRBD2 is a possible D gene (6 bases). This clonotype was obtained from a human donor with non-small cell lung cancer. The CDR3 reads CASTLPLSGSEDTQYF. In DNA, the CDR3 is TGTGCCAGCACGTTACCCTTAAGCGGGTCGGAGGATACGCAGTATTTT.